Below are 18 T cell receptor beta chains sequenced from a single sample in a study of response to subunit inactivated influenza vaccine. TCRdb re-called the RT-PCR reads through MiXCR, storing one row per CDR3 protein. The sample includes about 780,000 distinct CDR3 sequences, less than 20% of them seen just once. Sequenced material: PBMCs from blood, taken less than 6 days after vaccination. Receptors were obtained from a man aged 50 to 59 who received an inactivated influenza vaccine.

This clonotype was seen only once. This chain joins TRBV11-1 and TRBJ1-6; D might be TRBD1 (5 bases). Germline CDR1 and CDR2: SGHAT and FQDESV (reference sequence). The CDR3 is 14 residues long. Trimming removed 0 bases at V and 8 bases at J, with 8 bases between. For the CDR3, the DNA is TGTGCCAGCAGCTTAGCGGGGACGGATTCACCCCTCCACTTT. Translated, it gives CASSLAGTDSPLHF.

The chain has TRBV29-1 and TRBJ1-1, with D unclear. Germline assignment: CDR1 SQVTM and CDR2 ANQGSEA. The ends were cut back, 8 bases at V and 0 bases at J, with 10 bases in the middle. There are 12 residues in the CDR3. The CDR3, as DNA: TGCAGCATAGGGTGGGTGAACACTGAAGCTTTCTTT. It encodes CSIGWVNTEAFF.

At least ten counts were recorded for this clonotype. This chain links TRBV12-3 or TRBV12-4 with TRBJ2-5; the D gene is possibly TRBD1 (6 bases). V lost 7 bases to trimming and J lost 1 base, with 10 bases between them. This CDR3 comprises 13 residues. Here the CDR3 DNA reads TGTGCCAGCACCCTAGGGGGCCAAGAGACCCAGTACTTC. Amino acids: CASTLGGQETQYF.

V usage is TRBV6-1 and J usage is TRBJ2-1; the match to TRBD1 covers 9 bases. The CDR3 contains 15 residues. The V segment lost 8 bases and the J segment 5 bases; nucleotides outside the gene matches: 10. CDR1 and CDR2 from the germline V gene are MNHNS and SASEGT. The CDR3 DNA is TGTGCCAGCCGATTCGGGACAGGGACTAACAATGAGCAGTTCTTC. Translating it yields CASRFGTGTNNEQFF.

The chain carries TRBV12-3 or TRBV12-4 and TRBJ1-1; perhaps TRBD1 as D (5 bases). The CDR3 extends over 12 amino acids. The V end lost 7 bases, the J end lost 8 bases, and 14 bases lay between the germline ends. The CDR3 region has the DNA TGTGCCAGCATCCCTCGGCGGGGGGAAGCTTTCTTT. Amino acids: CASIPRRGEAFF.

This clonotype showed up just a few times. CDR3 sequence reads: CASRRAVGDYNSPLHF. The CDR3 DNA follows: TGCGCCAGCCGACGGGCCGTGGGCGACTATAATTCACCCCTCCACTTT. J is TRBJ1-6 and V is TRBV5-1, with D uncertain. Trimming removed 7 bases from V and 3 bases from J, with 17 bases in between. Looked up from germline, CDR1 is SGHRS and CDR2 is YFSETQ. The CDR3 consists of 16 residues.

The chain carries TRBV20-1 and TRBJ2-3, with D maybe TRBD2 (5 bases). This CDR3 contains 15 residues. Germline-derived CDR1 and CDR2 are DFQATT and SNEGSKA (reference sequence). Trimming pared 6 bases from V and 3 bases from J, leaving 19 bases between. The CDR3 nucleotides are TGCAGTGCCAGCCCCTCCGGCGGGTGGACAGATACGCAGTATTTT. Translating it yields CSASPSGGWTDTQYF.

V and J are TRBV11-2 and TRBJ1-1, with D uncertain. The CDR3 extends over 15 amino acids. Germline values: CDR1 SGHAT, CDR2 FQNNGV. Trimming shortened V by 0 bases and J by 1 base, and 9 bases separated the two germline ends. This chain's CDR3 is CASSLENPRNTEAFF. In DNA, the CDR3 is TGTGCCAGCAGCTTAGAAAACCCAAGGAACACTGAAGCTTTCTTT.

The J gene is TRBJ2-5, the V gene TRBV6-1; D remains ambiguous. Looked up from germline, CDR1 is MNHNS and CDR2 is SASEGT. The germline V and J ends were trimmed by 0 bases and 5 bases, with 22 bases remaining between them. CDR3 length: 18 residues. The DNA for the CDR3 is TGTGCCAGCAGTGAAGCGCGAACGTCGGCCATCCTTGGGGAGACCCAGTACTTC. It is translated as CASSEARTSAILGETQYF.

A few counts support this clonotype. The chain recombines TRBV20-1 with TRBJ2-3; D is unclear. Germline V gene data show CDR1 as DFQATT and CDR2 as SNEGSKA (reference sequence). The ends were cut back, 0 bases at V and 0 bases at J, with 13 bases in the middle. CDR3 size: 16 residues. CDR3: CSARDLTGGSTDTQYF. The CDR3 coding sequence is TGCAGTGCTAGAGATTTAACGGGCGGAAGCACAGATACGCAGTATTTT.

The chain employs TRBV20-1 and TRBJ2-2, with D unclear. With 3 bases removed from V and 6 bases from J, the gap between germline ends came to 11 bases. The CDR3 spans 13 residues. CDR1 and CDR2 from the germline V gene are DFQATT and SNEGSKA (reference sequence). CDR3 region: CSASQLGAGELFF. CDR3 bases: TGCAGTGCTAGTCAATTGGGCGCCGGGGAGCTGTTTTTT.

This clonotype was picked up one time. Its ends do not fully match the called genes, so a read error is possible. The chain carries TRBV2 and TRBJ2-1; 10 bases agree with TRBD2. Germline V gene lookup returns CDR1 SNHLY and CDR2 FYNNEI. This CDR3 spans 14 amino acids. The CDR3 DNA follows: TGTGCCAGCAACGGACTAGCGGCCTACATTGAGCAGTTCTTC. The encoded protein is CASNGLAAYIEQFF.

The chain is built from TRBV4-3 and TRBJ2-1, with TRBD1 matching 10 bases. Germline V CDR1 and CDR2: LGHNA, YSLEER. This CDR3 contains 19 residues. Unmatched junction bases numbered 11, after V lost 0 bases and J lost 3 bases. The CDR3 protein is CASSQDFLGRDRGYNEQFF. CDR3 sequence (DNA): TGCGCCAGCAGCCAAGATTTTTTGGGCCGGGACAGGGGCTACAATGAGCAGTTCTTC.

The chain combines TRBV10-3 with TRBJ2-2; D perhaps matches TRBD1 (5 bases). CDR3 size: 17 residues. Trimming took 0 bases from V and 6 from J, leaving 17 bases between them. Germline V CDR1 and CDR2: ENHRY, SYGVKD. The CDR3 DNA is TGTGCCATCAGTGAGTCGACGTGGCAGGGAAAGCCCGGGGAGCTGTTTTTT. Translation gives CAISESTWQGKPGELFF.

This clonotype showed up just a few times. The CDR3 protein is CASSQDPLAGAYNEQFF. In DNA form, the CDR3 reads TGCGCCAGCAGCCAAGATCCGCTAGCGGGGGCCTACAATGAGCAGTTCTTC. This sequence joins TRBV4-3 and TRBJ2-1, with 10 bases lining up with TRBD2. This CDR3 spans 17 amino acids. V gave up 0 bases and J gave up 2 bases; unmatched junction bases: 4. CDR1 and CDR2 from the germline V gene are LGHNA and YSLEER.

The chain uses TRBV6-1 and TRBJ2-3; D is undetermined. Between the trimmed V and J ends, which lost 6 bases and 0 bases, there was a span of 13 bases. This CDR3 is built from 15 residues. Germline V CDR1 and CDR2: MNHNS, SASEGT. As DNA, the CDR3 is TGTGCCAGCAGACGCCTGACGGGTAGCACAGATACGCAGTATTTT. This sequence encodes CASRRLTGSTDTQYF.

This clonotype was counted at least ten times. The genes are TRBV29-1 and TRBJ2-3; the D gene is possibly TRBD1 (6 bases). The CDR3 is 13 amino acids. From germline, CDR1 is SQVTM and CDR2 ANQGSEA. The V end was cut by 3 bases, the J end by 5 bases, with 12 bases between. The CDR3 loop reads CSVDGQGRDTQYF. The CDR3 DNA reads TGCAGCGTTGATGGGCAGGGGAGAGATACGCAGTATTTT.

The CDR3 DNA follows: TGTGCCAGCAGACTCCCAGGGATCGGCACAGATACGCAGTATTTT. Encoded protein: CASRLPGIGTDTQYF. This chain uses TRBV12-3 or TRBV12-4 with TRBJ2-3; weak D call: TRBD1 (5 bases). CDR3 length: 15 residues. V gave up 6 bases and J gave up 1 base, with 14 bases separating them.